This T cell receptor (beta chain) emerged from a study of identical twins. The germline gives CDR1 SNHLY, CDR2 FYNNEI. This CDR3 has 13 amino acids. Trimming cost V 9 bases and J 5 bases; bases outside gene matches: 6. MiXCR was run by TCRdb on the 5' RACE reads, yielding one entry per CDR3 protein. The sample has around 1.7 million distinct CDR3 sequences, less than 40% seen once. This sequence originates from a newborn girl in good health. The chain couples TRBV2 to TRBJ2-1; 8 bases line up with TRBD2. Sample: cord blood. In nucleotides, the CDR3 is TGTGCCAGTAGCGGGAATTTCGACAATGAGCAGTTCTTC. The encoded protein is CASSGNFDNEQFF.